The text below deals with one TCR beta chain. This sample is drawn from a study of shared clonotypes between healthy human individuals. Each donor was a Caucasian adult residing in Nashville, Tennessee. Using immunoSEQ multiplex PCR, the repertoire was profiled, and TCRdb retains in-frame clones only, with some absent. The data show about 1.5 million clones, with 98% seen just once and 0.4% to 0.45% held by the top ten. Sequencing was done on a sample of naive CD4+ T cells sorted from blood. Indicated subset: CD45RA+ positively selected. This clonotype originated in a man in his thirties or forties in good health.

CDR3 region: CASSPVGDSSYEQYF. The CDR3 DNA sequence: TGTGCCAGCAGCCCCGTCGGGGATAGCTCCTACGAGCAGTACTTC. The chain couples TRBV5-4 to TRBJ2-7; perhaps TRBD2 as D (5 bases). This CDR3 region has 15 residues. Germline-derived CDR1 and CDR2 are SGHNT and YYREEE (reference sequence). Trimming removed 4 bases at V and 0 bases at J, with 14 bases between.